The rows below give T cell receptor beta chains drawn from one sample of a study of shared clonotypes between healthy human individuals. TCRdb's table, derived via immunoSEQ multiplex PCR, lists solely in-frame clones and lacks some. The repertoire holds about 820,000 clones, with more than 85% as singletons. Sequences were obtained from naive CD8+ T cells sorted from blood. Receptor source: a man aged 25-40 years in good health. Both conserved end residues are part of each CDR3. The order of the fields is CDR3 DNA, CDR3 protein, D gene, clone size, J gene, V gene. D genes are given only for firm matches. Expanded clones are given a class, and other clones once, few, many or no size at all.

CDR3 DNA: TGTGCCAGTAGTATGTGGGCTAGCGAGAACTACGAGCAGTACTTC; CDR3 protein: CASSMWASENYEQYF; D gene: -; clone size: once; J gene: TRBJ2-7; V gene: TRBV19
CDR3 DNA: TGTGCCAGCAGCTTGATGACAGAGGGCATTACTTCGTACGAGCAGTACTTC; CDR3 protein: CASSLMTEGITSYEQYF; D gene: -; clone size: -; J gene: TRBJ2-7; V gene: TRBV13
CDR3 DNA: TGTGCCAGCAGTGAACGGCTAGCGGGAGGGTTCTACAATGAGCAGTTCTTC; CDR3 protein: CASSERLAGGFYNEQFF; D gene: TRBD2; clone size: -; J gene: TRBJ2-1; V gene: TRBV2
CDR3 DNA: TGTGCCAGCACGGCCCGTGGAGTTCTGTACTTC; CDR3 protein: CASTARGVLYF; D gene: -; clone size: -; J gene: TRBJ2-7; V gene: TRBV27
CDR3 DNA: TGTGCCTGGAGTCCCGGCTACGAGCAGTACTTC; CDR3 protein: CAWSPGYEQYF; D gene: -; clone size: -; J gene: TRBJ2-7; V gene: TRBV30
CDR3 DNA: TGTGCCAGCAGCCCCCCGGGCGGTAGCTCCTACAATGAGCAGTTCTTC; CDR3 protein: CASSPPGGSSYNEQFF; D gene: -; clone size: -; J gene: TRBJ2-1; V gene: TRBV7-9
CDR3 DNA: TGTGCCAGCAGTGAAATCGGGAACACTGAAGCTTTCTTT; CDR3 protein: CASSEIGNTEAFF; D gene: -; clone size: -; J gene: TRBJ1-1; V gene: TRBV6-1
CDR3 DNA: TGTGCCAGCAGCCCTGACAGGGGGAATGGCTACACCTTC; CDR3 protein: CASSPDRGNGYTF; D gene: TRBD1; clone size: -; J gene: TRBJ1-2; V gene: TRBV6-5
CDR3 DNA: TGTGCCAGCAGCTTCTTATTCGGGACGGATAAAGAGACCCAGTACTTC; CDR3 protein: CASSFLFGTDKETQYF; D gene: -; clone size: -; J gene: TRBJ2-5; V gene: TRBV28
CDR3 DNA: TGTGCCAGCAGCCGGACTGGATCCTACGAGCAGTACTTC; CDR3 protein: CASSRTGSYEQYF; D gene: -; clone size: once; J gene: TRBJ2-7; V gene: TRBV5-6
CDR3 DNA: TGTGCCAGCAGCCCCAGGGGAGGTGGGGAGACCCAGTACTTC; CDR3 protein: CASSPRGGGETQYF; D gene: -; clone size: -; J gene: TRBJ2-5; V gene: TRBV7-6
CDR3 DNA: TGTGCCAGCAGTCCGATAACCACGACAGGGGAGAAACGTGATGGCTACACCTTC; CDR3 protein: CASSPITTTGEKRDGYTF; D gene: TRBD1; clone size: -; J gene: TRBJ1-2; V gene: TRBV27
CDR3 DNA: TGTGCCAGCAGTCCCCGGGACAGCTACGAGCAGTACTTC; CDR3 protein: CASSPRDSYEQYF; D gene: TRBD1; clone size: once; J gene: TRBJ2-7; V gene: TRBV6-6
CDR3 DNA: TGTGCCAGCTCTTCCGGGACTAGCGGGAGCTACCGCGTGGCGGAGACCCAGTACTTC; CDR3 protein: CASSSGTSGSYRVAETQYF; D gene: TRBD2; clone size: -; J gene: TRBJ2-5; V gene: TRBV27
CDR3 DNA: TGTGCCAGCAGCTTGGACGGTGCCTACGAGCAGTACTTC; CDR3 protein: CASSLDGAYEQYF; D gene: -; clone size: once; J gene: TRBJ2-7; V gene: TRBV11-2
CDR3 DNA: TGTGCCAGCAGCTTGCCAGGGTCCTACAATGAGCAGTTCTTC; CDR3 protein: CASSLPGSYNEQFF; D gene: -; clone size: -; J gene: TRBJ2-1; V gene: TRBV5-5
CDR3 DNA: TGTGCCAGCAGTCCCAGTTTTGGCCTCCCCAATCAGCCCCAGCATTTT; CDR3 protein: CASSPSFGLPNQPQHF; D gene: -; clone size: -; J gene: TRBJ1-5; V gene: TRBV7-9
CDR3 DNA: TGTGCCAGCAGTTACTCCTCGGGGACCGGGGAGCTGTTTTTT; CDR3 protein: CASSYSSGTGELFF; D gene: -; clone size: once; J gene: TRBJ2-2; V gene: TRBV6-5
CDR3 DNA: TGTGCCAGCAGCCCCGATCGAGCAAGCCGGTACTTC; CDR3 protein: CASSPDRASRYF; D gene: -; clone size: -; J gene: TRBJ2-4; V gene: TRBV11-2
CDR3 DNA: TGTGCCAGCAGCTTAGATAAGGGACTAAGCTTC; CDR3 protein: CASSLDKGLSF; D gene: TRBD2; clone size: -; J gene: TRBJ2-7; V gene: TRBV11-2
CDR3 DNA: TGTGCCAGCAGCTTGTTTTTCGGGACAGATACCTACGAGCAGTACTTC; CDR3 protein: CASSLFFGTDTYEQYF; D gene: TRBD1; clone size: -; J gene: TRBJ2-7; V gene: TRBV5-6
CDR3 DNA: TGTGCGAGCCGGCGGAGCTCCTACAATGAGCAGTTCTTC; CDR3 protein: CASRRSSYNEQFF; D gene: -; clone size: -; J gene: TRBJ2-1; V gene: TRBV28
CDR3 DNA: TGCGCCAGCAGCAAACCGGGGGCTGGCACTGAAGCTTTCTTT; CDR3 protein: CASSKPGAGTEAFF; D gene: -; clone size: once; J gene: TRBJ1-1; V gene: TRBV5-1
CDR3 DNA: TGCAGCGAAATTAGCGCGGACAATGAGCAGTTCTTC; CDR3 protein: CSEISADNEQFF; D gene: -; clone size: once; J gene: TRBJ2-1; V gene: TRBV29-1
CDR3 DNA: TGTGCCAGCAGCGTATACGGGAGTAGTGGTGAGCAGTTCTTC; CDR3 protein: CASSVYGSSGEQFF; D gene: -; clone size: -; J gene: TRBJ2-1; V gene: TRBV9
CDR3 DNA: TGTGCCAGCAGCTTAGCGGGGTTCCTCTCCTACGAGCAGTACTTC; CDR3 protein: CASSLAGFLSYEQYF; D gene: -; clone size: -; J gene: TRBJ2-7; V gene: TRBV11-2
CDR3 DNA: TGCGCCAGCAGCCCCACCCCCTACGAGCAGTACTTC; CDR3 protein: CASSPTPYEQYF; D gene: -; clone size: -; J gene: TRBJ2-7; V gene: TRBV5-1
CDR3 DNA: TGTGCCAGCAGTGAAATAGTAGGGGAGGCTCAGTACTTC; CDR3 protein: CASSEIVGEAQYF; D gene: -; clone size: -; J gene: TRBJ2-4; V gene: TRBV2